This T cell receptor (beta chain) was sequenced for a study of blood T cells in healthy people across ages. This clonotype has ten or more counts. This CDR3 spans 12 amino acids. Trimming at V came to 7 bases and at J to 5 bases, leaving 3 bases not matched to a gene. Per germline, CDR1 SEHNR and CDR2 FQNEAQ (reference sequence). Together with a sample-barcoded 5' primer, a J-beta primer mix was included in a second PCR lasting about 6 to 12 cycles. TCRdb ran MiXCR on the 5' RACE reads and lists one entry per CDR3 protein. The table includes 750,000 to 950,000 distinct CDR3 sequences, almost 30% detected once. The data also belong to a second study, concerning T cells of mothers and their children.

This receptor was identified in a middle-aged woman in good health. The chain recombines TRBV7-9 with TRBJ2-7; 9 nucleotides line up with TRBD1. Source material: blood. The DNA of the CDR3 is TGTGCCAGCAACGACAGGGGGGACGAGCAGTACTTC. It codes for CASNDRGDEQYF.